The T cell receptor beta chain under discussion was sequenced for a study of identical twins. A few counts support this clonotype. The CDR3 has 16 amino acids. Germline V CDR1 and CDR2: SNHLY, FYNNEI. V was pared by 4 bases and J by 6 bases, with 19 bases between. After template switching added a universal primer site, the resulting cDNA carried unique molecular identifiers. TCRdb itself ran the 5' RACE reads through MiXCR, one entry per CDR3 protein. The data contain roughly 240,000 distinct CDR3 sequences, roughly 7.5% of them seen just once; the ten biggest clones take up about 5.8%. The same data also contributed to another study, on yellow fever vaccine responses in identical twins. That study reports: Twins' vaccine T cell responses reportedly seemed partly convergent and partly personalized.

Material: CD8+ T cells sorted from blood. The receptor was isolated from a woman aged 18-30 years in good health. The chain joins TRBV2 to TRBJ2-1; perhaps TRBD2 as D (7 bases). As DNA, the CDR3 is TGTGCCAGCAGTGGCCCGGGGGGCCAGTTCGGCAATGAGCAGTTCTTC. Encoded protein: CASSGPGGQFGNEQFF.